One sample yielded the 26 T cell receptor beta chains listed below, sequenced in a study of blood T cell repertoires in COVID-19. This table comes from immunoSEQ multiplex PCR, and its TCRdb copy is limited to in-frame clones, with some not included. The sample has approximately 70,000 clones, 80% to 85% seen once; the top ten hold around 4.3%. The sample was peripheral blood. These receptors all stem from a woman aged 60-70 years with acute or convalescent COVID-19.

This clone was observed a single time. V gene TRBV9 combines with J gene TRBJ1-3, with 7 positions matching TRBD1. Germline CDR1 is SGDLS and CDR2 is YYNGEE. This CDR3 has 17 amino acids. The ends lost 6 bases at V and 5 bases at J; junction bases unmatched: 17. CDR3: CASTPGPTTGVRNTIYF. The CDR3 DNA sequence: TGTGCCAGCACCCCCGGCCCCACAACAGGGGTTAGAAACACCATATATTTT.

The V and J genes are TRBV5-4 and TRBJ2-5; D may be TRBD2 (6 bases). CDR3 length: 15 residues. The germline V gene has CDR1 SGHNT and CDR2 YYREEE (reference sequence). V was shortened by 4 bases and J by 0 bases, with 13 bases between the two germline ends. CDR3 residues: CASSGPGLHQETQYF. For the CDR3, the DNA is TGTGCCAGCAGCGGTCCGGGACTCCACCAAGAGACCCAGTACTTC. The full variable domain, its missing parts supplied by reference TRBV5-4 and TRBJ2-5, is ETGVTQSPTHLIKTRGQQVTLRCSSQSGHNTVSWYQQALGQGPQFIFQYYREEENGRGNFPPRFSGLQFPNYSSELNVNALELDDSALYLCASSGPGLHQETQYFGPGTRLLVL.

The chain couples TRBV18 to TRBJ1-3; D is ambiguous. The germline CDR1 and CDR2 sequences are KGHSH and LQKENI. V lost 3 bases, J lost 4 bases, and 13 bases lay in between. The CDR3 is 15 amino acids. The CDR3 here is CASSPEVGSGNTIYF. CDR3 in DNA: TGTGCCAGCTCACCTGAGGTCGGGTCCGGAAACACCATATATTTT.

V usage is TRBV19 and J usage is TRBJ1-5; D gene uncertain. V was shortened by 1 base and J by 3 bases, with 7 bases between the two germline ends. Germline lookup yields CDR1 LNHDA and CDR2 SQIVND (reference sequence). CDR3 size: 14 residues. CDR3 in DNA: TGTGCCAGTAGTATAGGGCGGATCAATCAGCCCCAGCATTTT. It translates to CASSIGRINQPQHF.

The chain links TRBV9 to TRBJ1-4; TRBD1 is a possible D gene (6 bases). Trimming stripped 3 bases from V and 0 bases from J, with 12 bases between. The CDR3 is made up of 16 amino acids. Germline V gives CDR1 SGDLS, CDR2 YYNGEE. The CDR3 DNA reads TGTGCCAGCAGCGAGGGGGGGACGTCAACTAATGAAAAACTGTTTTTT. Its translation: CASSEGGTSTNEKLFF.

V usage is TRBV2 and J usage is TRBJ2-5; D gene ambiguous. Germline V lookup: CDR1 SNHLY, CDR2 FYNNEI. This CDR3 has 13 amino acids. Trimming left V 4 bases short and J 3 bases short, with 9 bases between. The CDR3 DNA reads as TGTGCCAGCAGTGTGGGCCATAAAGAGACCCAGTACTTC. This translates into CASSVGHKETQYF.

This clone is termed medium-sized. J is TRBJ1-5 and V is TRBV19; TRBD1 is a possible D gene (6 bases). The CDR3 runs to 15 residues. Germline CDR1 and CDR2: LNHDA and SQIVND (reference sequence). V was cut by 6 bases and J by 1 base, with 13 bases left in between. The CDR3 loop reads CASRSRGPSNQPQHF. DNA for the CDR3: TGTGCCAGTAGATCGCGGGGGCCGAGCAATCAGCCCCAGCATTTT.

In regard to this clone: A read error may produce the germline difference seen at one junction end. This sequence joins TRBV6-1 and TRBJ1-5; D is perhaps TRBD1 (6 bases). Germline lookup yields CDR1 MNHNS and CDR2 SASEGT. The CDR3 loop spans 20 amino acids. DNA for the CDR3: TGTGCCAGCACTGAAGGGGGGAGGACCGGGGTCCACTATAGCAATCAGCCCCAGCATTTT. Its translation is CASTEGGRTGVHYSNQPQHF.

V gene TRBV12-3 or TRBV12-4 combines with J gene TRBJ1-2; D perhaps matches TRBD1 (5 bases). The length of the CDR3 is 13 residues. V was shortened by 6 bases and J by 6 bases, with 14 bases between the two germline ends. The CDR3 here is CASRTRVVDGYTF. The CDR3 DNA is TGTGCCAGCAGGACCAGGGTGGTTGATGGCTACACCTTC.

In DNA form, the CDR3 reads TGCGCCAGCAGCCTGGACAGCTCTGGAAACACCATATATTTT. Its translation is CASSLDSSGNTIYF. This rearrangement joins TRBV5-1 to TRBJ1-3; D is possibly TRBD1 (6 bases). This CDR3 spans 14 amino acids. In germline, CDR1 is SGHRS, CDR2 YFSETQ. V dropped 4 bases and J dropped 0 bases, with 8 bases sitting between them.

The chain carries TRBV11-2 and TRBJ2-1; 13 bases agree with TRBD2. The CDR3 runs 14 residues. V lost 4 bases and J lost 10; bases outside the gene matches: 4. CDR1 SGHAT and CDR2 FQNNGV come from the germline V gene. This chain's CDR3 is CASSSGLAGVEQFF. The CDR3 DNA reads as TGTGCCAGCAGCTCTGGACTAGCGGGGGTGGAGCAGTTCTTC.

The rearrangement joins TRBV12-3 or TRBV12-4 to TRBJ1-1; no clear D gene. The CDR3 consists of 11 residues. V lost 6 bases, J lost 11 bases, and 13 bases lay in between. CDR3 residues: CASSYGEVAFF. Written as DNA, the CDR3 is TGTGCCAGCAGCTACGGGGAGGTGGCTTTCTTT.

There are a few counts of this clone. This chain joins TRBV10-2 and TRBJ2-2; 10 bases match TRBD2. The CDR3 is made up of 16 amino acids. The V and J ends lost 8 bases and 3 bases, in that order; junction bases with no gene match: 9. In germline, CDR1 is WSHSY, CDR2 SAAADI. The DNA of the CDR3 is TGCGCCAGCCGACTTTCTAGCGGGGGATACACCGGGGAGCTGTTTTTT. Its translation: CASRLSSGGYTGELFF.

The CDR3 DNA is TGCGCCAGCAGCACCCGAGACAGGGTCGAGCAGTACTTC. This sequence encodes CASSTRDRVEQYF. V is TRBV5-1 and J is TRBJ2-7; 7 nucleotides match TRBD1. The CDR3 loop spans 13 amino acids. Losses at the gene ends were 4 bases for V and 6 bases for J; bases not matched to a gene: 7. The germline gives CDR1 SGHRS, CDR2 YFSETQ.

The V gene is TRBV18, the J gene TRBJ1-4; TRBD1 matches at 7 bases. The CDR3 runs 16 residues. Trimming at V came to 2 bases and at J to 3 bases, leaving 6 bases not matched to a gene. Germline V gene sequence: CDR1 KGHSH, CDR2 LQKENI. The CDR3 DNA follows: TGTGCCAGCTCACCAACGACAGGGCTTGCTAATGAAAAACTGTTTTTT. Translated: CASSPTTGLANEKLFF.

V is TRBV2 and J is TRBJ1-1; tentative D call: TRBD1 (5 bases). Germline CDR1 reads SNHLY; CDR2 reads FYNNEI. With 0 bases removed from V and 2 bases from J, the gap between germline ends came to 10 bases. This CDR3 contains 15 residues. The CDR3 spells CASSEAGGDNTEAFF. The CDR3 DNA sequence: TGTGCCAGCAGTGAAGCTGGGGGGGATAACACTGAAGCTTTCTTT.

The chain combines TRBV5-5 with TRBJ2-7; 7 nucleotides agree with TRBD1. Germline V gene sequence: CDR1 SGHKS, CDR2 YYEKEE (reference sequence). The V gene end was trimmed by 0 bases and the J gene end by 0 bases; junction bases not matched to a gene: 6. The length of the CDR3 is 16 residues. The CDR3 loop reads CASSLAPRDSSYEQYF. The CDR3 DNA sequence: TGTGCCAGCAGCTTGGCGCCCCGGGACAGCTCCTACGAGCAGTACTTC.

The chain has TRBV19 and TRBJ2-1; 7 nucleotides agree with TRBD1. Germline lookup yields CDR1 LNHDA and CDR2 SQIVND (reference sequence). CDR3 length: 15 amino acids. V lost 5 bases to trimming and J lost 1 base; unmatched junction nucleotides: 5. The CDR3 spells CASSRTGDSYNEQFF. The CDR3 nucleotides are TGTGCCAGTAGTCGGACAGGTGATTCCTACAATGAGCAGTTCTTC.

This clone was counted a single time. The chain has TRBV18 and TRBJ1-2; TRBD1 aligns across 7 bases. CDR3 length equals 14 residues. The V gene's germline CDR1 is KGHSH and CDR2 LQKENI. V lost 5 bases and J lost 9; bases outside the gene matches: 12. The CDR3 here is CASSTSTGTGSYTF. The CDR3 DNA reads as TGTGCCAGCTCAACCTCGACAGGGACGGGGAGCTACACCTTC. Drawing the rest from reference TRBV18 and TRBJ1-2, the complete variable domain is NAGVMQNPRHLVRRRGQEARLRCSPMKGHSHVYWYRQLPEEGLKFMVYLQKENIIDESGMPKERFSAEFPKEGPSILRIQQVVRGDSAAYFCASSTSTGTGSYTFGSGTRLTVV.

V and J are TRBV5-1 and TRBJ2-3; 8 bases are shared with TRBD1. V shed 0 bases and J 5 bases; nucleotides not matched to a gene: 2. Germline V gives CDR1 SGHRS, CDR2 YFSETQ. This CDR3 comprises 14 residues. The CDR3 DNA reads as TGCGCCAGCAGCTTGGACAGGGGGAGAGATACGCAGTATTTT. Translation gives CASSLDRGRDTQYF.

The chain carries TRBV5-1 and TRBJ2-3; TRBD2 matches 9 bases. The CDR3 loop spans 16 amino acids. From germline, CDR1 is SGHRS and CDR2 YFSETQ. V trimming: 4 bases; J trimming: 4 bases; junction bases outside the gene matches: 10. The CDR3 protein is CASSPPLRGGPDTQYF. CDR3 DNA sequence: TGCGCCAGCAGCCCTCCCTTGCGGGGGGGCCCAGATACGCAGTATTTT. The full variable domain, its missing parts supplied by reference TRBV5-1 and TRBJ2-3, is KAGVTQTPRYLIKTRGQQVTLSCSPISGHRSVSWYQQTPGQGLQFLFEYFSETQRNKGNFPGRFSGRQFSNSRSEMNVSTLELGDSALYLCASSPPLRGGPDTQYFGPGTRLTVL.

The CDR3 reads CASSPGTSGSTDTQYF. The CDR3 DNA reads TGCGCCAGCAGCCCCGGGACTAGCGGCTCCACAGATACGCAGTATTTT. The rearrangement uses TRBV5-1 and TRBJ2-3; 11 bases are shared with TRBD2. V lost 4 bases, J lost 2 bases, and 6 bases stayed unmatched. The V gene's germline CDR1 is SGHRS and CDR2 YFSETQ. CDR3 length: 16 amino acids.

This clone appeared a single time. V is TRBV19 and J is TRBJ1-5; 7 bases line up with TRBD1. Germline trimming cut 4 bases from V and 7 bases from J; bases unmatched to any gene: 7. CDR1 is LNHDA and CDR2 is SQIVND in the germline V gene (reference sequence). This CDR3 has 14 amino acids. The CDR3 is CASSNRDSEQPQHF. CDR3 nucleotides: TGTGCCAGTAGTAACCGGGACAGCGAGCAGCCCCAGCATTTT.

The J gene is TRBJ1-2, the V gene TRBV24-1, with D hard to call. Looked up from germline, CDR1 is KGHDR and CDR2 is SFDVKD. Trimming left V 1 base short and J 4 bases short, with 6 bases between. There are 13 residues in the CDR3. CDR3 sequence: CATSDFPGYGYTF. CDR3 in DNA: TGTGCCACCAGTGATTTCCCCGGCTATGGCTACACCTTC.

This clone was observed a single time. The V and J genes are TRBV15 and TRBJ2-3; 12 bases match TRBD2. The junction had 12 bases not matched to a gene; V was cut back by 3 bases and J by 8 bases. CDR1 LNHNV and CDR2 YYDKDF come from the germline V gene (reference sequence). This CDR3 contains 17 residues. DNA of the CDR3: TGTGCCACCAGCAGGGAAAATCTAGCGGGGGGGCTCGGTACGCAGTATTTT. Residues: CATSRENLAGGLGTQYF.

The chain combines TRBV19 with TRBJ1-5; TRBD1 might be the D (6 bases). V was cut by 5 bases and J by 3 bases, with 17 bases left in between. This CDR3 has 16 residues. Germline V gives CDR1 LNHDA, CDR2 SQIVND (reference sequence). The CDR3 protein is CASSLRRGADNQPQHF. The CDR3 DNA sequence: TGTGCCAGTAGTCTAAGGCGGGGGGCAGACAATCAGCCCCAGCATTTT. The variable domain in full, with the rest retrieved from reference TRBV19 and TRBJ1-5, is DGGITQSPKYLFRKEGQNVTLSCEQNLNHDAMYWYRQDPGQGLRLIYYSQIVNDFQKGDIAEGYSVSREKKESFPLTVTSAQKNPTAFYLCASSLRRGADNQPQHFGDGTRLSIL.